Each of the 19 T cell receptor beta chains below was sequenced from the same sample in a study of shared clonotypes between healthy human individuals. Generated by immunoSEQ multiplex PCR, the TCRdb table keeps only in-frame clones and is missing some. The sample records roughly 2 million clones, about 95% being singletons. The sequencing sample was made of naive CD4+ T cells sorted from blood. Subset here: CD45RA+ positively selected. The receptor source for this set is a man between 18 and 29 years old in good health.

V usage is TRBV28 and J usage is TRBJ1-1; D unresolved. This CDR3 is built from 11 residues. CDR1 and CDR2 from the germline V gene are MDHEN and SYDVKM. The V end was cut by 6 bases, the J end by 9 bases, with 11 bases between. CDR3 loop: CASRYGVKAFF. The CDR3 DNA follows: TGTGCCAGCAGGTACGGCGTGAAAGCTTTCTTT.

The V call is TRBV5-6, the J call TRBJ2-7, with D hard to call. V lost 4 bases to trimming and J lost 6 bases, with 11 bases between them. Germline V gene lookup returns CDR1 SGHDT and CDR2 YYEEEE. The CDR3 is made up of 12 amino acids. The CDR3 DNA sequence: TGTGCCAGCAGCGGGCTTAGCAGCGAGCAGTACTTC. It encodes CASSGLSSEQYF.

On this clone: This sample includes further DNA sequences coding for the same CDR3. The chain uses TRBV25-1 and TRBJ2-3, with TRBD2 matching 7 bases. The germline CDR1 and CDR2 sequences are MGHDK and SYGVNS. The J segment lost 0 bases and the V segment lost 2 bases, leaving 2 bases of the junction unmatched. The CDR3 has 15 amino acids. The CDR3: CASSERGSSTDTQYF. The CDR3 nucleotides are TGTGCCAGCAGTGAACGCGGGAGTAGCACAGATACGCAGTATTTT.

The genes are TRBV28 and TRBJ1-1, with no clear D. CDR1 and CDR2 (germline): MDHEN, SYDVKM. This CDR3 contains 12 residues. V was shortened by 2 bases and J by 4 bases, with 5 bases between the two germline ends. The CDR3 loop reads CASSLASTEAFF. CDR3 DNA sequence: TGTGCCAGCAGTTTAGCGAGCACTGAAGCTTTCTTT. The full variable domain, in which reference TRBV28 and TRBJ1-1 provide the parts outside the CDR3, is DVKVTQSSRYLVKRTGEKVFLECVQDMDHENMFWYRQDPGLGLRLIYFSYDVKMKEKGDIPEGYSVSREKKERFSLILESASTNQTSMYLCASSLASTEAFFGQGTRLTVV.

The chain links TRBV2 to TRBJ1-2, with D possibly TRBD1 on 6 matching bases. The length of the CDR3 is 13 residues. Looked up from germline, CDR1 is SNHLY and CDR2 is FYNNEI. The V and J ends lost 4 bases and 3 bases respectively, with 9 bases between them. CDR3 sequence reads: CASSASGDYGYTF. CDR3 coding DNA: TGTGCCAGCAGTGCTTCAGGGGACTATGGCTACACCTTC.

This clone was seen only once. The chain is built from TRBV6-5 and TRBJ1-2, with TRBD1 matching 10 bases. The V gene's germline CDR1 is MNHEY and CDR2 SVGAGI. CDR3 size: 15 residues. V lost 2 bases and J lost 5; bases outside the gene matches: 5. The CDR3 nucleotides read TGTGCCAGCAGTTACCGGGACAGGGGAGTGTATGGCTACACCTTC. Translated, it gives CASSYRDRGVYGYTF.

The V and J genes are TRBV5-4 and TRBJ2-7; D is possibly TRBD2 (5 bases). Trimming took 4 bases from V and 5 from J, leaving 16 bases between them. The CDR3 has 14 amino acids. Germline V gives CDR1 SGHNT, CDR2 YYREEE (reference sequence). CDR3 DNA: TGTGCCAGCAGCCATCTTGGCGGGCGCGACGAGCAGTACTTC. Protein: CASSHLGGRDEQYF. The full variable domain, its missing parts supplied by reference TRBV5-4 and TRBJ2-7, is ETGVTQSPTHLIKTRGQQVTLRCSSQSGHNTVSWYQQALGQGPQFIFQYYREEENGRGNFPPRFSGLQFPNYSSELNVNALELDDSALYLCASSHLGGRDEQYFGPGTRLTVT.

The V gene is TRBV18, the J gene TRBJ2-7; TRBD2 agrees at 7 bases. The CDR3 spans 15 residues. V dropped 0 bases and J dropped 5; count of bases not matched to a gene: 7. Germline V CDR1 and CDR2: KGHSH, LQKENI. For the CDR3, the DNA is TGTGCCAGCTCACCACCGGGGACTAACGGGGACGAGCAGTACTTC. The encoded protein is CASSPPGTNGDEQYF.

This clone is a singleton in its sample. CDR3 in amino acids: CASSPGVSYNEQFF. The CDR3 DNA is TGTGCCAGCTCACCGGGAGTGTCCTACAATGAGCAGTTCTTC. The chain recombines TRBV18 with TRBJ2-1; D may be TRBD2 (5 bases). The CDR3 extends over 14 amino acids. CDR1 is KGHSH and CDR2 is LQKENI in the germline V gene. V lost 3 bases and J lost 1, with 7 bases in between.

V and J are TRBV28 and TRBJ2-3; the match to TRBD2 covers 10 bases. V lost 1 base and J lost 3; bases outside the gene matches: 4. Germline V gives CDR1 MDHEN, CDR2 SYDVKM. The CDR3 loop spans 16 amino acids. CDR3 protein: CASSLSSGGATDTQYF. The CDR3 nucleotides are TGTGCCAGCAGTTTATCAAGCGGGGGGGCGACAGATACGCAGTATTTT.

The chain carries TRBV19 and TRBJ1-5, with D perhaps TRBD1 (5 bases). Germline values: CDR1 LNHDA, CDR2 SQIVND (reference sequence). The CDR3 runs 17 residues. V gave up 4 bases and J gave up 2 bases, with 18 bases separating them. The DNA of the CDR3 is TGTGCCAGTAGTAGGGGCTTAGCGGGCCTTGGCAATCAGCCCCAGCATTTT. Protein product: CASSRGLAGLGNQPQHF.

The genes are TRBV5-1 and TRBJ2-7; the D is unclear. The CDR3 loop spans 13 amino acids. The germline CDR1 and CDR2 sequences are SGHRS and YFSETQ. V was shortened by 0 bases and J by 1 base, with 5 bases between the two germline ends. The CDR3 protein is CASSLVQSYEQYF. The CDR3 coding sequence is TGCGCCAGCAGCTTGGTACAGTCCTACGAGCAGTACTTC. Full variable domain (outside the CDR3, taken from reference TRBV5-1 and TRBJ2-7): KAGVTQTPRYLIKTRGQQVTLSCSPISGHRSVSWYQQTPGQGLQFLFEYFSETQRNKGNFPGRFSGRQFSNSRSEMNVSTLELGDSALYLCASSLVQSYEQYFGPGTRLTVT.

This clone was observed a single time. The chain joins TRBV19 to TRBJ1-5, with D tentatively TRBD1 (5 bases). Deletions cut 0 bases from V and 7 bases from J, with 16 bases between. The germline V gene has CDR1 LNHDA and CDR2 SQIVND (reference sequence). This CDR3 has 16 residues. The CDR3 coding sequence is TGTGCCAGTAGTATAGACCCGGGACTTTCTCACCAGCCCCAGCATTTT. It codes for CASSIDPGLSHQPQHF. The full variable domain, its missing parts supplied by reference TRBV19 and TRBJ1-5, is DGGITQSPKYLFRKEGQNVTLSCEQNLNHDAMYWYRQDPGQGLRLIYYSQIVNDFQKGDIAEGYSVSREKKESFPLTVTSAQKNPTAFYLCASSIDPGLSHQPQHFGDGTRLSIL.

The chain employs TRBV2 and TRBJ2-7; 8 bases agree with TRBD1. V lost 6 bases, J lost 4 bases, and 5 bases stayed unmatched. Germline loops: CDR1 SNHLY, CDR2 FYNNEI. This CDR3 spans 13 amino acids. The CDR3 loop reads CASSKDRVYEQYF. The DNA of the CDR3 is TGTGCCAGCAGCAAGGACAGGGTTTACGAGCAGTACTTC. The variable domain in full, completed from reference TRBV2 and TRBJ2-7, reads EPEVTQTPSHQVTQMGQEVILRCVPISNHLYFYWYRQILGQKVEFLVSFYNNEISEKSEIFDDQFSVERPDGSNFTLKIRSTKLEDSAMYFCASSKDRVYEQYFGPGTRLTVT.

The rearrangement links TRBV9 to TRBJ2-2; D not resolved. The length of the CDR3 is 13 residues. CDR1 and CDR2 from the germline V gene are SGDLS and YYNGEE. V lost 0 bases and J 3 bases, leaving 3 bases between the germline ends. The CDR3 region has the DNA TGTGCCAGCAGCGTAGCGCACACCGGGGAGCTGTTTTTT. Translated, it gives CASSVAHTGELFF.

Regarding this clone: Additional DNA sequences in this sample encode the identical CDR3. The chain combines TRBV18 with TRBJ1-5, with 10 bases aligning to TRBD1. This CDR3 comprises 15 residues. CDR1 and CDR2 (germline): KGHSH, LQKENI. With V trimmed by 2 bases and J by 5 bases, 3 bases remained unmatched. In DNA form, the CDR3 reads TGTGCCAGCTCACCAGGACAGGGGGTAGATCAGCCCCAGCATTTT. Its translation is CASSPGQGVDQPQHF. Filled out from reference TRBV18 and TRBJ1-5, the complete variable domain reads NAGVMQNPRHLVRRRGQEARLRCSPMKGHSHVYWYRQLPEEGLKFMVYLQKENIIDESGMPKERFSAEFPKEGPSILRIQQVVRGDSAAYFCASSPGQGVDQPQHFGDGTRLSIL.

The genes are TRBV18 and TRBJ2-3, with TRBD2 as a possible D gene (6 bases). With 5 bases removed from V and 0 bases from J, the gap between germline ends came to 15 bases. The CDR3 runs 16 residues. CDR1 is KGHSH and CDR2 is LQKENI in the germline V gene. CDR3 sequence reads: CASSSSVRGSTDTQYF. DNA for the CDR3: TGTGCCAGCTCATCCTCGGTACGGGGGAGCACAGATACGCAGTATTTT. Together with reference TRBV18 and TRBJ2-3, the CDR3 gives the full variable domain: NAGVMQNPRHLVRRRGQEARLRCSPMKGHSHVYWYRQLPEEGLKFMVYLQKENIIDESGMPKERFSAEFPKEGPSILRIQQVVRGDSAAYFCASSSSVRGSTDTQYFGPGTRLTVL.

V usage is TRBV5-4 and J usage is TRBJ1-1, with 7 bases matching TRBD1. Trimming cost V 5 bases and J 5 bases; bases outside gene matches: 9. Germline CDR1 and CDR2: SGHNT and YYREEE (reference sequence). The CDR3 is made up of 14 amino acids. DNA for the CDR3: TGTGCCAGCAGTCCTCCGACAGGGTCGACTGAAGCTTTCTTT. Its translation is CASSPPTGSTEAFF.

The rearrangement joins TRBV5-4 to TRBJ1-4; TRBD1 matches 7 bases. The CDR3 is made up of 14 amino acids. Germline CDR1 is SGHNT and CDR2 is YYREEE (reference sequence). The trim removed 4 bases at V and 3 bases at J, leaving 3 bases unmatched. CDR3 residues: CASSGGQPNEKLFF. CDR3 bases: TGTGCCAGCAGCGGGGGACAGCCTAATGAAAAACTGTTTTTT.